This T cell receptor (beta chain) comes out of a study of cytomegalovirus exposure and HLA in healthy donors. Study-level findings and limits: Later findings reportedly placed an Asian-associated ancestry cluster below the approximately 670-donor mean for N-insertions. When analyzed later, the rates of TCR association showed variation by HLA locus, with DRB1 the most and HLA-C the fewest.

Details on this clone: The antigen is not known.

PCR amplification relied on 60 Vbeta primers (plus 13 Jbeta primers). In the original analysis: Among the unique TCR beta chains that a later analysis counted, some 73 million in all, approximately 12 million were shared. Repertoires were generated with immunoSEQ multiplex PCR, while TCRdb's copy carries only in-frame clones and drops some. D and trimming come from the DNA, and the V and J calls and clone size come from that table. The data show about 210,000 clones, nearly 80% seen once. The clonotype originates from a male donor in good health and CMV-seronegative. Sample: PBMCs.

CDR3 in amino acids: CASSVEAGGGPEAFF. In DNA form, the CDR3 reads TGTGCCAGCAGCGTAGAGGCAGGGGGCGGTCCCGAAGCTTTCTTT. The chain is built from TRBV9 and TRBJ1-1, with 8 bases identical to TRBD1. V gave up 0 bases and J gave up 8 bases; unmatched junction bases: 9. CDR1 and CDR2 (germline): SGDLS, YYNGEE. The CDR3 sequence is 15 residues long.